Sequencing of this TCR beta chain was carried out in a study of T cell clonotyping in hematopoietic cell transplantation. Study background: Recipients' pretransplant samples followed cytoreduction.

The time point here: recipient sample about 28 days before transplant, after cytoreduction. Recipient blood drawn about 28 days pretransplant and days 30, 100, 180 after. Using immunoSEQ multiplex PCR, the repertoire was profiled, and TCRdb retains in-frame clones only, with some absent. The repertoire consists of some 16,000 clones, with 90% to 95% occurring once and the leading ten covering about 1.8%. Study-wide points: CD4 and CD8 repertoire contributions could not be separated without sorting. Recipient TCR diversity dropped after transplant; expanded clonotypes rose from day 30 to 180.

Germline V gene sequence: CDR1 SQVTM, CDR2 ANQGSEA. The V gene end was trimmed by 6 bases and the J gene end by 4 bases; junction bases not matched to a gene: 7. The CDR3 has 13 residues. To note about this clone: Its antigen is unidentified.

Sequenced material: peripheral blood mononuclear cells, taken before stem cell transplant. This chain links TRBV29-1 with TRBJ1-1; TRBD1 aligns across 8 bases. The TCR was taken from a young man with biphenotypic leukemia. Some clones in this sample may be carry-over from other donors' samples. The CDR3 DNA reads as TGCAGCGTCAAGGACAGGGCGGGCACTGAAGCTTTCTTT. Residues: CSVKDRAGTEAFF.